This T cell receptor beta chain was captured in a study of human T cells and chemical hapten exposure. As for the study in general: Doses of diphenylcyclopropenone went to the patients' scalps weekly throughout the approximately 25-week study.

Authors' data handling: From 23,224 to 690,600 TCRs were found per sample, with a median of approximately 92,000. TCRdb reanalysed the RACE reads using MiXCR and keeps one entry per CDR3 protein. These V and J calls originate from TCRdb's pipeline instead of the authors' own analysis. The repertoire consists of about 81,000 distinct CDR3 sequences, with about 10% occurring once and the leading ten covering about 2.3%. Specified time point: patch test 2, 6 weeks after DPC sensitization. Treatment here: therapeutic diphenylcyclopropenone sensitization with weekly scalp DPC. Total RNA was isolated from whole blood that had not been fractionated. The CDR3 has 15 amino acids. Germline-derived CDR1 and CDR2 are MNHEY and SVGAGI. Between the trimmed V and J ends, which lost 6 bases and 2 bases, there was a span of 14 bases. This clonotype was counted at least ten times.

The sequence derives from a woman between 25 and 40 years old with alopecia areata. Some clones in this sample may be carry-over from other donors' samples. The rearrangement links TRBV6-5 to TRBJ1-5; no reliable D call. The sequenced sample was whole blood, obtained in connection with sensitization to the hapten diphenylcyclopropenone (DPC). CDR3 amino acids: CASRKTPNGNQPQHF. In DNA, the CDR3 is TGTGCCAGCAGAAAGACCCCTAATGGCAATCAGCCCCAGCATTTT.